This TCR beta chain originates from a study of T cell responses to AZD1222 COVID-19 vaccine. Study overall: Pooling of second doses given at about 4 or about 12 weeks was done.

Notes on the study in general: Distributed over spike, vaccine-associated CD4 TCRs predominated at 160-218 and 743-854. Clonal diversity may have been underestimated in mostly white British donors. At baseline, just a handful of AZD1222 recipients tested seropositive.

About this clone: Its antigen remains unidentified.

Assay used: immunoSEQ multiplex PCR; TCRdb lists only in-frame clones, some missing. Of more than 95,000 clones in the sample, roughly 90% were seen once. Germline CDR1 and CDR2: SGHAT and FQNNGV. V lost 4 bases, J lost 5 bases, and 6 bases stayed unmatched. The CDR3 sequence is 16 residues long. This clonotype was obtained from an adult in good health. Sequencing was performed on peripheral blood, taken on day 0 of AZD1222 vaccination. The chain links TRBV11-2 to TRBJ2-1, with 12 bases that match TRBD2. CDR3 sequence: CASSSVLAGGNNEQFF. CDR3 DNA: TGTGCCAGCAGCTCCGTACTAGCGGGGGGAAACAATGAGCAGTTCTTC.